The 11 T cell receptor beta chains given below trace back to one sample, sequenced in a study of regulatory T cells in long-lasting Graves disease. The time point: persistent/refractory GD, antithyroid drugs over 5 years with positive TRAb. Preparation of the TCR library used RNA extracted from PBMCs. iRepertoire HTBI primers and Arm-PCR of CDR3 regions built TCR beta libraries. TCRdb re-analysed the multiplex PCR reads in MiXCR, keeping a single row per CDR3 protein. The sample yields hundreds of thousands of distinct CDR3 sequences, around 20% seen once. The source material was peripheral blood mononuclear cells (PBMCs), sampled when the disease was refractory, from a patient treated with antithyroid drugs. The source of these receptors is a female donor with Graves disease.

This sequence joins TRBV19 and TRBJ2-4; D might be TRBD2 (5 bases). This CDR3 comprises 17 residues. The germline V gene encodes CDR1 LNHDA and CDR2 SQIVND (reference sequence). Trimming took 6 bases from V and 0 from J, leaving 18 bases between them. This chain's CDR3 is CASRSLARALAKNIQYF. For the CDR3, the DNA is TGTGCCAGTAGATCCCTCGCGAGGGCCCTAGCCAAAAACATTCAGTACTTC.

The V and J genes are TRBV20-1 and TRBJ1-1, with D possibly TRBD1 on 6 matching bases. Trimming left V 2 bases short and J 8 bases short, with 21 bases between. There are 15 residues in the CDR3. Germline V CDR1 and CDR2: DFQATT, SNEGSKA (reference sequence). CDR3 nucleotides: TGCAGTGCTAGACGATCCGGGGCAGGGGATGGCGAAGCTTTCTTT. Residues: CSARRSGAGDGEAFF.

The V call is TRBV7-9, the J call TRBJ2-2; either TRBD1 or TRBD2 may supply D (5 bases each). The CDR3 is 14 amino acids. Germline V gives CDR1 SEHNR, CDR2 FQNEAQ (reference sequence). The V gene lost 5 bases and the J gene lost 6 bases, with 13 bases spanning the gap. CDR3 region: CASSRAGTAGELFF. The CDR3 DNA reads as TGTGCCAGCAGCCGCGCTGGGACGGCCGGGGAGCTGTTTTTT.

The rearrangement links TRBV7-9 to TRBJ1-2, with D maybe TRBD1 (6 bases). V was clipped by 5 bases and J by 8 bases, with 18 bases between them. The CDR3 spans 14 residues. Germline V gene data show CDR1 as SEHNR and CDR2 as FQNEAQ (reference sequence). This CDR3 is CASSGDTTVYGYTF. In DNA, the CDR3 is TGTGCCAGCAGCGGGGACACTACCGTCTACGGCTACACCTTC.

This clonotype was counted ten times or more. V gene TRBV28 combines with J gene TRBJ1-2, with 8 bases aligning to TRBD1. Germline assignment: CDR1 MDHEN and CDR2 SYDVKM. V dropped 6 bases and J dropped 8; count of bases not matched to a gene: 8. This CDR3 has 13 amino acids. The CDR3, as DNA: TGTGCCAGCAGACCGGACAGGGCCGAGGGCTACACCTTC. This codes for CASRPDRAEGYTF.

This clonotype was seen at least ten times. The chain combines TRBV6-1 with TRBJ1-4; D remains ambiguous. This CDR3 region has 13 residues. CDR1 is MNHNS and CDR2 is SASEGT in the germline V gene. V dropped 6 bases and J dropped 5 bases, with 10 bases sitting between them. CDR3 nucleotides: TGTGCCAGCAGCCCCCGCACGAATGAAAAACTGTTTTTT. Translating it yields CASSPRTNEKLFF.

This clonotype was observed many times. The rearrangement links TRBV12-3 or TRBV12-4 to TRBJ1-2; no firm D call. CDR3 length: 12 residues. Trimming cost V 6 bases and J 5 bases, with 10 bases left between them. The CDR3 here is CASSPWEYGYTF. In DNA, the CDR3 is TGTGCCAGCAGCCCTTGGGAGTATGGCTACACCTTC.

V gene TRBV20-1 combines with J gene TRBJ2-5; D remains unclear. Trimming stripped 5 bases from V and 0 bases from J, with 10 bases between. CDR1 is DFQATT and CDR2 is SNEGSKA in the germline V gene (reference sequence). The CDR3 sequence is 13 residues long. As DNA, the CDR3 is TGCAGTGCTTCTGGGTTCCACCAAGAGACCCAGTACTTC. Protein product: CSASGFHQETQYF.

This clonotype came up many times. V usage is TRBV7-9 and J usage is TRBJ2-5, with 8 bases lining up with TRBD2. This CDR3 spans 15 amino acids. After removal of 4 bases from V and 5 bases from J, the junction contained 9 bases not matched to a gene. Germline V gives CDR1 SEHNR, CDR2 FQNEAQ (reference sequence). The CDR3: CASSSRGLVGETQYF. DNA for the CDR3: TGTGCCAGCAGCTCCAGGGGACTAGTCGGCGAGACCCAGTACTTC.

The chain uses TRBV24-1 and TRBJ1-3; D unresolved. CDR1 and CDR2 (germline): KGHDR, SFDVKD. The CDR3 is 16 amino acids. The ends were cut back, 2 bases at V and 0 bases at J, with 10 bases in the middle. CDR3 amino acids: CATSDSQDGSGNTIYF. CDR3 in DNA: TGTGCCACCAGTGATTCCCAGGACGGCTCTGGAAACACCATATATTTT.

This clonotype was counted at least ten times. The chain joins TRBV7-2 to TRBJ1-5; D is undetermined. Germline V gives CDR1 SGHTA, CDR2 FQGNSA. The CDR3 spans 14 residues. V was trimmed by 2 bases and J by 1 base, leaving 6 bases between them. CDR3 protein: CASSLRQSNQPQHF. The CDR3 nucleotides read TGTGCCAGCAGCTTAAGACAAAGCAATCAGCCCCAGCATTTT.